This entry is about one T cell receptor beta chain. Its target antigen remains unknown. Per-base quality was not reported, and no clone a single base away is much larger than it. As encoded in the germline V gene, CDR1 is SGDLS while CDR2 is YYNGEE. V trim: 0 bases; J trim: 6 bases; unmatched bases: 2. The CDR3 holds 14 amino acids from the cysteine to the phenylalanine. Of the read, only the CDR3 DNA is kept; its 42 bases are in frame from base 1. The data were obtained in a study of identical twins (dated by TCRdb to the mid-2010s). Notes on the research overall: The study deep-sequenced TCR alpha and beta repertoires from monozygotic twins, unrelated adults of various ages and cord blood to test whether fetal clonotypes persist. To rule out contamination, the twin experiments were replicated at different times with different library preparation protocols. Findings and caveats that apply to the study as a whole: Recombination models systematically underestimated out-of-frame TCR alpha sharing in monozygotic twins but agreed with sharing between unrelated individuals. Zero-insertion analyses could be partly confounded by invariant T cells such as MAIT and iNKT, although diverse VJ usage argued against such confounding for most clonotypes. Compared with coincidental sharing between unrelated individuals, an excess of low generation-probability sequences was observed among out-of-frame TCR alpha sequences shared between twins. Because the same donors could not be followed over many years, the conclusions relied on cross-sectional statistical analysis. Abundant cord blood beta clonotypes carried fewer insertions; young adult naive repertoires showed a weaker similar trend, while memory repertoires showed none. The excess sharing between twins in beta out-of-frame sequences was weaker because fewer shared sequences reduced the signal-to-noise ratio.

The library was obtained by 5' RACE. TCRdb lists the instrument as Illumina HiSeq 2000. Template switching introduced a universal primer binding site; the final cDNA contained a unique molecular identifier, enabling accurate counting of TCR cDNA molecules. First-strand cDNA for TCR alpha and beta chains was synthesized from specific primers in the conserved constant-segment region. To control for contamination, each cDNA library was double barcoded with a SMART-Mk sample barcode plus Illumina barcodes. TruSeq adapter sequences and Illumina sample barcodes were added in two successive PCR steps. The TCR alpha and beta cDNA libraries were sequenced on the Illumina HiSeq platform using custom primers. In the source study's methods: Raw reads were processed with MiGEC to extract unique molecular identifiers, and MiXCR was used to determine CDR3 positions. For each individual, recombination models were inferred using an EM algorithm with the repgenHMM and IGoR tools. The tcR package in R was used for shared clonotype analysis, with sharing normalized by the product of cloneset sizes. To study raw recombination free of thymic and clonal selection effects, out-of-frame nonproductive sequences were analyzed. The raw public reads went through TCRdb reprocessing: fastp at Q25, MiXCR clone calling, in-frame beta chains kept. Under each unique CDR3 protein, matching rows form one entry showing the most common genes and DNA. What appears here as the V and J calls and clone size reflects TCRdb's work, not the paper's. This sample gives nearly 900,000 distinct CDR3 sequences in total; about 12% of them show up just once. The ten most abundant clones make up around 1.5% of the sample.

All donors were healthy Caucasians. Three pairs of female monozygotic twins, all aged roughly 18 to 29 years, were included in the twin cohort. The RNA used for TCR libraries was isolated from peripheral blood mononuclear cells. These data were also filed under a second study, of yellow fever vaccine responses in identical twins. The second investigation adds: The T cell response to vaccination in identical twins was reported by the authors to appear partly convergent and partly personalized. The study precisely tracked vaccine-responding T cell clones in identical twins.

The rearrangement joined TRBV9 to TRBJ2-2, and 7 junctional nucleotides match TRBD2. This sequence originates from a woman aged 18-30 years in good health. Sequencing used PBMCs. Here the CDR3 is given as CASSVVSGAGELFF. The DNA reads as follows: TGTGCCAGCAGCGTAGTGAGCGGGGCCGGGGAGCTGTTTTTT.